These T cell receptor beta chains were read from a single sample in a study of long-term antiretroviral therapy in people with HIV. TCRdb's table, derived via immunoSEQ multiplex PCR, lists solely in-frame clones and lacks some. The repertoire holds 40,000 to 50,000 clones, with about 94% as singletons. The source was unsorted PBMCs, collected approximately 9.1 years after starting antiretroviral therapy. Receptor source: a man aged 25-45 years with HIV. The CDR3 runs from the conserved cysteine through the conserved F or W. A D gene is named only where the DNA matches it firmly. Only part of the rows carry a size: once, few, many, or a class if the clone is expanded.

DNA,CDR3,D,V,J,size
TGTGCCAGCAGCGTAGGCCCCGGGGGCCCTGAAGCTTTCTTT,CASSVGPGGPEAFF,-,TRBV9,TRBJ1-1,-
TGTGCCAGCAGCTTAGCCTCAGGGGAGGTGGTAAAACTGTTTTTT,CASSLASGEVVKLFF,-,TRBV7-9,TRBJ1-4,-
TGCAGTGCCGTCCTTAATGGCTACACCTTC,CSAVLNGYTF,-,TRBV20-1,TRBJ1-2,-
TGTGCCAGCAGCCTAAGTACTGAAGCTTTCTTT,CASSLSTEAFF,-,TRBV7-3,TRBJ1-1,-
TGTGCCAGCAGCGTTAGGGGCTCGCAAACTGGGGCCAACGTCCTGACTTTC,CASSVRGSQTGANVLTF,-,TRBV27,TRBJ2-6,-
TGTGCCAGCAGTCCAAGGTGGGGAAACGAGCAGCCCCAGCATTTT,CASSPRWGNEQPQHF,-,TRBV6-1,TRBJ1-5,-
TGTGCCAGCAGTGAACTCGAGGGGGCTAGCGAGCAGTACTTC,CASSELEGASEQYF,TRBD1,TRBV6-5,TRBJ2-7,-
TGCGCCAGCAGTCTTAGGGAGGGGGAGACCCAGTACTTC,CASSLREGETQYF,TRBD2,TRBV4-1,TRBJ2-5,-
TGCAGCGTTGAAGATGTACGATCGGAGACCCAGTACTTC,CSVEDVRSETQYF,-,TRBV29-1,TRBJ2-5,once
TGTGCCGCCGGGCCTGGAGTAGGACAACGCAAATTGAACACTGAAGCTTTCTTT,CAAGPGVGQRKLNTEAFF,-,TRBV10-3,TRBJ1-1,-
TGTGCCAGCAGCAACAGGGACCTAGTGACTGAAGCTTTCTTT,CASSNRDLVTEAFF,-,TRBV7-9,TRBJ1-1,once
TGCGCCAGCAGCTTCCCAGGGCGACGGAACACTGAAGCTTTCTTT,CASSFPGRRNTEAFF,-,TRBV5-1,TRBJ1-1,-
TGTGCCAGTAGCCGACAGGGACCCCAGCATTTT,CASSRQGPQHF,TRBD1,TRBV19,TRBJ1-5,-
TGTGCCAGCAGTGCGACAGGGAGATACGAAAAACTGTTTTTT,CASSATGRYEKLFF,TRBD1,TRBV6-1,TRBJ1-4,-
TGTGCCAGCAGCTTAGGACTAGCGGGGGGGCCCACAGATACGCAGTATTTT,CASSLGLAGGPTDTQYF,TRBD2,TRBV7-9,TRBJ2-3,-
TGCGCCAGCAGCCCGCAAGGGGGGAAGATTGAAGCTTTCTTT,CASSPQGGKIEAFF,-,TRBV5-1,TRBJ1-1,-
TGTGCCAGCAGTTACTCCCCCATCGGAGGAGGAAACACCATATATTTT,CASSYSPIGGGNTIYF,-,TRBV6-6,TRBJ1-3,-
TGTGCCAGCAGTTACCGGGACCCTCTCACAGATACGCAGTATTTT,CASSYRDPLTDTQYF,-,TRBV6-5,TRBJ2-3,-
TGCGCCAGCAGCGAAGGGACCGGGGAGCTGTTTTTT,CASSEGTGELFF,-,TRBV5-1,TRBJ2-2,once
TGTGCCAGCAGCCACTACACTTCGCCAGATACGCAGTATTTT,CASSHYTSPDTQYF,-,TRBV14,TRBJ2-3,-
TGTGCCAGAGAAGCGGGGGATGGTACAGATACGCAGTATTTT,CAREAGDGTDTQYF,TRBD2,TRBV27,TRBJ2-3,-
TGTGCCTCCACCCGAGGCACTCAAACCGGGGAGCTGTTTTTT,CASTRGTQTGELFF,-,TRBV6-5,TRBJ2-2,-
TGCGCCAGCAGCGACGGGGGGGAAGAGACCCAGTACTTC,CASSDGGEETQYF,TRBD2,TRBV10-1,TRBJ2-5,-
TGCGCCAGCAGCCCTCCCGGGGGGACTGAAGCTTTCTTT,CASSPPGGTEAFF,-,TRBV4-1,TRBJ1-1,few
TGCAGTGCTGGGTCCAATCAGCCCCAGCATTTT,CSAGSNQPQHF,-,TRBV20-1,TRBJ1-5,-
TGCGCCAGCAGCTCGGCGAACACCGGGGAGCTGTTTTTT,CASSSANTGELFF,-,TRBV4-1,TRBJ2-2,-
TGTGCCAGCAGCCCCGGAAGGAATTCACCCCTCCACTTT,CASSPGRNSPLHF,-,TRBV2,TRBJ1-6,few
TGTGCCAGCAGCCAAGATACTAGGGGCTCCTACAATGAGCAGTTCTTC,CASSQDTRGSYNEQFF,-,TRBV14,TRBJ2-1,-
TGTGCCAGCAGCGGGTTATACGAGCAGTACTTC,CASSGLYEQYF,-,TRBV7-9,TRBJ2-7,-